This TCR beta chain was recovered during a study of blood T cell repertoires in COVID-19. Background on the study: T cells, B-cell-depleted T cells, or PBMCs provided the cDNA or gDNA that served as material.

Original processing methods: The authors estimated nucleated cell counts from reference gene primer amplification. Sequencing used immunoSEQ multiplex PCR; TCRdb keeps in-frame clones, though not all of them. That table supplies the V and J calls and clone size; D and trimming were determined from the DNA. The sample carries tens of thousands of clones, about 86% recorded once. Sequencing used peripheral blood. The sequence was collected from a woman of 80 years or more in a cohort sampled during active or convalescent COVID-19.

This chain's CDR3 is CASSLDISGTGRETQYF. In DNA form, the CDR3 reads TGTGCCAGCAGCTTAGATATATCCGGGACAGGGCGAGAGACCCAGTACTTC. The V gene is TRBV11-2, the J gene TRBJ2-5, with 9 bases identical to TRBD1. The V gene end was trimmed by 0 bases and the J gene end by 4 bases; junction bases not matched to a gene: 9. The CDR3 has 17 residues. The germline gives CDR1 SGHAT, CDR2 FQNNGV.